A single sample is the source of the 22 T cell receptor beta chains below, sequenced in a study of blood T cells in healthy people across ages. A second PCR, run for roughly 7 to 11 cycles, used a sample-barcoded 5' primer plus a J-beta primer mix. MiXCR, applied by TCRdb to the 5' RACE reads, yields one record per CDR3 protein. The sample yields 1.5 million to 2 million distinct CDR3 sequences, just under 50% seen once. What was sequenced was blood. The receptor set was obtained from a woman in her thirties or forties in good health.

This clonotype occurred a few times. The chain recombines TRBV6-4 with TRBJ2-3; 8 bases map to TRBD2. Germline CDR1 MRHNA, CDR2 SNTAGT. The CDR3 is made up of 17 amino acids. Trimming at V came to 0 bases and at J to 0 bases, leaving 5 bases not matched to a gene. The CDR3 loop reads CASSDSSAGASTDTQYF. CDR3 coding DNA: TGTGCCAGCAGTGACTCATCAGCGGGGGCCAGCACAGATACGCAGTATTTT.

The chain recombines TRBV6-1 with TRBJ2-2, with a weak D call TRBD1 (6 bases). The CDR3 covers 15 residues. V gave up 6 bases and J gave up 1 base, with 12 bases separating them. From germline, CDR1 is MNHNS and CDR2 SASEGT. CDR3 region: CASSRQERNTGELFF. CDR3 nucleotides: TGTGCCAGCAGCAGACAGGAACGGAACACCGGGGAGCTGTTTTTT.

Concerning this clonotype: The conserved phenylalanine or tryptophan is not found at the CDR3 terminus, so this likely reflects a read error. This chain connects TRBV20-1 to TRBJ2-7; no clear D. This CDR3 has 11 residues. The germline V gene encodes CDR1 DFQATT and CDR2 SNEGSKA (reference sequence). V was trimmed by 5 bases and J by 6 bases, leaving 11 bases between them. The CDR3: CSAAQDGEQYL. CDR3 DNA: TGCAGTGCTGCTCAAGATGGCGAGCAGTACTTA.

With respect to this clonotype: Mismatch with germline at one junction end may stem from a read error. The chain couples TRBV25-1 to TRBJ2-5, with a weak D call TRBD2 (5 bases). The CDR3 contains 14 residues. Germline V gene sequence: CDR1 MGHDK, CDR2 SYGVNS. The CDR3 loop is CATSESGVAETQYF. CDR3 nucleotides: TGTGCCACCAGTGAATCCGGGGTCGCAGAGACCCAGTACTTC.

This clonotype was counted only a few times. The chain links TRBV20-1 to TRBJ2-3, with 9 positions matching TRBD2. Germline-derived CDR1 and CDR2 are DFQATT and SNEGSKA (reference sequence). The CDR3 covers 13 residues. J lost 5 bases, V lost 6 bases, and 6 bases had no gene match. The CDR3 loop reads CSALAGWLDTQYF. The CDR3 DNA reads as TGCAGTGCCCTAGCGGGGTGGTTAGATACGCAGTATTTT.

The CDR3 sequence is CASSLGSTGREQYF. DNA for the CDR3: TGTGCCAGCAGCTTAGGGTCGACAGGGCGAGAGCAGTACTTC. The chain links TRBV11-2 to TRBJ2-7; 7 bases are a match to TRBD1. Germline CDR1 and CDR2: SGHAT and FQNNGV. The CDR3 length is 14 residues. V trimming: 1 base; J trimming: 7 bases; junction bases outside the gene matches: 7.

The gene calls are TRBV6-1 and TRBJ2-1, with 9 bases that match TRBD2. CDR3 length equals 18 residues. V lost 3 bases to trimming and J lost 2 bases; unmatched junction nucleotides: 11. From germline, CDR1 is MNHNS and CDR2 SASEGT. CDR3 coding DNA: TGTGCCAGCAGTGACCCCGTCCGCGGGGGGGCCACCTACAATGAGCAGTTCTTC. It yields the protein CASSDPVRGGATYNEQFF.

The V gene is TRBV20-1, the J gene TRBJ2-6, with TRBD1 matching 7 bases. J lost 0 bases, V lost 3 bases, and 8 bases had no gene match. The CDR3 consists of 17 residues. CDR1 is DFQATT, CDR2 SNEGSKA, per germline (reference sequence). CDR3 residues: CSARSGTDPSGANVLTF. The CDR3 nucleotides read TGCAGTGCTAGGTCCGGGACAGACCCCTCTGGGGCCAACGTCCTGACTTTC.

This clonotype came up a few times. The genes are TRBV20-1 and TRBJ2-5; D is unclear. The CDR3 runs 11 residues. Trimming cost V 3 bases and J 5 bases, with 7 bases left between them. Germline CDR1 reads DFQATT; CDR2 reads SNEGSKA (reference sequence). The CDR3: CSASLRETQYF. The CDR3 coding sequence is TGCAGTGCTAGTTTACGGGAGACCCAGTACTTC.

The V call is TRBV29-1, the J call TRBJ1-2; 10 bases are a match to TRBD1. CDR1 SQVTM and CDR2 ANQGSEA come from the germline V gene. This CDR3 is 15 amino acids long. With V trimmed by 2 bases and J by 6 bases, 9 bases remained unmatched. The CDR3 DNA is TGCAGCGTTGAATACTTAGGGACAGGGGAAAATGGCTACACCTTC. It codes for CSVEYLGTGENGYTF. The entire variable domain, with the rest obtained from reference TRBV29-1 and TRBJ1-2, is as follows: SAVISQKPSRDICQRGTSLTIQCQVDSQVTMMFWYRQQPGQSLTLIATANQGSEATYESGFVIDKFPISRPNLTFSTLTVSNMSPEDSSIYLCSVEYLGTGENGYTFGSGTRLTVV.

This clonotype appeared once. CDR3 sequence: CASSQTGQGEDEQYF. For the CDR3, the DNA is TGCGCCAGCAGCCAAACGGGACAAGGGGAGGACGAGCAGTACTTC. The chain carries TRBV4-1 and TRBJ2-7, with D perhaps given as TRBD1 or TRBD2 (6 bases each). Germline lookup yields CDR1 MGHRA and CDR2 YSYEKL. This CDR3 has 15 amino acids. V was pared by 2 bases and J by 5 bases, with 16 bases between.

The CDR3, as DNA: TGTGCCAGCAGACTAGCGGGGCTGTTCTTC. The encoded protein is CASRLAGLFF. The V and J genes are TRBV2 and TRBJ2-1; 10 bases align to TRBD2. Germline assignment: CDR1 SNHLY and CDR2 FYNNEI. J lost 15 bases, V lost 6 bases, and 2 bases had no gene match. The CDR3 contains 10 residues.

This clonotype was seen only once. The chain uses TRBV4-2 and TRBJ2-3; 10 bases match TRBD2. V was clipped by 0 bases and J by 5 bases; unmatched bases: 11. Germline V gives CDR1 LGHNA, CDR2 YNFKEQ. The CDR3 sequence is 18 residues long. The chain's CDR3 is CASSQDWKSGGAGDTQYF. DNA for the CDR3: TGTGCCAGCAGCCAAGATTGGAAAAGCGGGGGGGCTGGAGATACGCAGTATTTT.

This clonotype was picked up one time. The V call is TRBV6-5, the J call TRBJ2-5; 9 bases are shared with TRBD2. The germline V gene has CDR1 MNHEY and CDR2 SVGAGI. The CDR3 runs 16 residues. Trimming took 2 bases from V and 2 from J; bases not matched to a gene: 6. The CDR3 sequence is CASSYASGATQETQYF. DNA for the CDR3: TGTGCCAGCAGTTACGCTAGCGGGGCAACACAAGAGACCCAGTACTTC.

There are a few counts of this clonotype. DNA of the CDR3: TGTGCCAGCAGTTACTCGAACGGCCTTGGAGATACGCAGTATTTT. Its protein is CASSYSNGLGDTQYF. The V call is TRBV6-5, the J call TRBJ2-3, with D unclear. CDR1 and CDR2 (germline): MNHEY, SVGAGI. The V gene lost 0 bases and the J gene lost 5 bases, with 12 bases spanning the gap. The CDR3 sequence is 15 residues long.

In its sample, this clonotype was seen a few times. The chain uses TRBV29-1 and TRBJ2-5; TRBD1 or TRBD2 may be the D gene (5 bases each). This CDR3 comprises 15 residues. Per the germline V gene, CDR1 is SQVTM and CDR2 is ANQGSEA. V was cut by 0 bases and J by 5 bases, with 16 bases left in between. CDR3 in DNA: TGCAGCGTTGAAGAGGGACGTGAGATAATTGAGACCCAGTACTTC. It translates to CSVEEGREIIETQYF.

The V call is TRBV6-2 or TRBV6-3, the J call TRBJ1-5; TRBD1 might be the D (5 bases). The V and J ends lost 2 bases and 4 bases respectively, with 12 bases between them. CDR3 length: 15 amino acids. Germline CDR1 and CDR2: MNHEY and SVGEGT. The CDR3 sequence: CASSYRGSRNQPQHF. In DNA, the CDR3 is TGTGCCAGCAGTTACAGGGGCAGCAGGAATCAGCCCCAGCATTTT.

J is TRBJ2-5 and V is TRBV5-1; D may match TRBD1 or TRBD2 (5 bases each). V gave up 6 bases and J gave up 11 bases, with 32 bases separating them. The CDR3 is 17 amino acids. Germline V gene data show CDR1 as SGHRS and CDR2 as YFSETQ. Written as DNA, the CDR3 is TGCGCCAGCATCCCCTACCAGGGAGAAAAAGCCTACAATGAGCAGTACTTC. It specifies CASIPYQGEKAYNEQYF.

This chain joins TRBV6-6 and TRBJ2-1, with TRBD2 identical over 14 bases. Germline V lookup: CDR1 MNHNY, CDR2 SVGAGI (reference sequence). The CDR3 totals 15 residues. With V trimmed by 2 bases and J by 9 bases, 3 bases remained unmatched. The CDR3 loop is CASSYTGLAGGEQFF. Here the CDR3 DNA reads TGTGCCAGCAGTTACACAGGACTAGCGGGAGGTGAGCAGTTCTTC.

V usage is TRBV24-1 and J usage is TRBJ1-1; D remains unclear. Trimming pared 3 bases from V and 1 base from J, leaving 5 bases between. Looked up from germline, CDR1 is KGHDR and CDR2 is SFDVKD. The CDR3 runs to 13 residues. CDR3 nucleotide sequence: TGTGCCACCAGTGATCGCCGGAACACTGAAGCTTTCTTT. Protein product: CATSDRRNTEAFF.

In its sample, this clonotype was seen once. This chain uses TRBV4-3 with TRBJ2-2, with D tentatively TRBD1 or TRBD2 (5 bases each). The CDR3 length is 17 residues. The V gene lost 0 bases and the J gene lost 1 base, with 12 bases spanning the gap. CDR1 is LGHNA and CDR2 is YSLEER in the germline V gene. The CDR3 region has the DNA TGCGCCAGCAGCCAAGATACGGGACGGCTGAACACCGGGGAGCTGTTTTTT. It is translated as CASSQDTGRLNTGELFF.

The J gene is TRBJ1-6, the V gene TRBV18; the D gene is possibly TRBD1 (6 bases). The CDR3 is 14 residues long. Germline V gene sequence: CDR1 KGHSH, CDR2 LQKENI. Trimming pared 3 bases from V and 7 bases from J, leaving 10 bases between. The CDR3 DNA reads TGTGCCAGCTCACCGTGGGGGGCGAATTCACCCCTCCACTTT. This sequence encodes CASSPWGANSPLHF. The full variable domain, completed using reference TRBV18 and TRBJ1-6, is NAGVMQNPRHLVRRRGQEARLRCSPMKGHSHVYWYRQLPEEGLKFMVYLQKENIIDESGMPKERFSAEFPKEGPSILRIQQVVRGDSAAYFCASSPWGANSPLHFGNGTRLTVT.